This is a list of T cell receptor beta chains from one sample in a study of Ad26.COV2.S vaccination and SARS-CoV-2 variants. Sequencing was performed with immunoSEQ multiplex PCR; in TCRdb, only in-frame clones are kept and a portion is missing. The data contain roughly 40,000 clones, 75% to 85% of them singletons. The material was peripheral blood, obtained after recovery from COVID-19. The receptors were sampled from a human donor who had recovered from COVID-19. CDR3s include the opening cysteine and the closing phenylalanine or tryptophan. A D gene is named only where the DNA matches it firmly. Clone size, where shown, is once, few, many, or a class for clones that have expanded.

j_call d_call v_call clone_size cdr3_nt cdr3_aa
TRBJ1-4 . TRBV18 once TGTGCCAGCTCACCACCTACGAATCGAGAAAAACTGTTTTTT CASSPPTNREKLFF
TRBJ2-2 TRBD2 TRBV3-1/TRBV3-2 once TGTGCCAGCACGGGACTAGGAAACACCGGGGAGCTGTTTTTT CASTGLGNTGELFF
TRBJ1-2 . TRBV6-6 . TGTGCCACCGCCAAAGACGGTAACTATGGCTACACCTTC CATAKDGNYGYTF
TRBJ2-3 . TRBV20-1 . TGCAGTGCTAGTTCTAGCACAGATACGCAGTATTTT CSASSSTDTQYF
TRBJ1-4 TRBD1 TRBV28 . TGTGCCAGCCGGGACAGAAGGGAAAAACTGTTTTTT CASRDRREKLFF
TRBJ1-1 . TRBV6-6 once TGTGCCAGCAGTAACACTAAGCTCTCTGAAGCTTTCTTT CASSNTKLSEAFF
TRBJ1-2 . TRBV4-1 . TGCGCCAGCAGCCAAGGAGGGGCCAGGGGAAACTATGGCTACACCTTC CASSQGGARGNYGYTF
TRBJ1-2 . TRBV5-4 few TGTGCCAGCACCGCGACTGGCATTCGGTATGGCTACACCTTC CASTATGIRYGYTF
TRBJ1-1 . TRBV18 . TGTGCCAGCTCTCCCGCCGGAAGGGTGAACACTGAAGCTTTCTTT CASSPAGRVNTEAFF
TRBJ1-1 TRBD1 TRBV5-6 . TGTGCCAGCAGCAAACGGACAGGGAGTAACACTGAAGCTTTCTTT CASSKRTGSNTEAFF
TRBJ1-1 . TRBV3-1/TRBV3-2 . TGTGCCAGCAGCCCTTACTTTTCAGGGTCCACTGAAGCTTTCTTT CASSPYFSGSTEAFF
TRBJ1-2 . TRBV6-2/TRBV6-3 . TGTGCCAGCAGTTACTCTGGAGGGAACGGCTATGGCTACACCTTC CASSYSGGNGYGYTF
TRBJ1-2 . TRBV2 . TGTGCCCCCTGGGCAGGGGAGGGAAATGGCTACACCTTC CAPWAGEGNGYTF
TRBJ1-3 . TRBV5-1 . TGCGCCAGCAGCTTGGTGGGCAGCAACTCTGGAAACACCATATATTTT CASSLVGSNSGNTIYF
TRBJ2-7 TRBD1 TRBV5-1 . TGCGCCAGCGGGACAGGGGGCCCTACCTACGAGCAGTACTTC CASGTGGPTYEQYF
TRBJ2-1 TRBD2 TRBV9 once TGTGCCAGCAGCCAAAGCGGGAGCCCCTACAATGAGCAGTTCTTC CASSQSGSPYNEQFF
TRBJ1-3 TRBD1 TRBV10-3 . TGTGCCATCAGTCCGACAGGGGTGGAAAACACCATATATTTT CAISPTGVENTIYF
TRBJ2-2 TRBD2 TRBV28 once TGTGCCAGCAGGATACCGGGACTAGCGGGAGGAATTAACACCGGGGAGCTGTTTTTT CASRIPGLAGGINTGELFF
TRBJ1-5 . TRBV5-1 few TGCGCCAGCAGCCGAGGGGAGGACACCAATCAGCCCCAGCATTTT CASSRGEDTNQPQHF
TRBJ1-1 TRBD1 TRBV10-3 . TGTGCCATCAGTGAGTCGACAGGGACCACTGAAGCTTTCTTT CAISESTGTTEAFF
TRBJ1-1 TRBD1 TRBV2 . TGTGCCAGCGTGGGACAGGGGGCAGGAACTGAAGCTTTCTTT CASVGQGAGTEAFF
TRBJ1-5 TRBD1 TRBV30 once TGTGCCTGGAGCGCACAGGGGTTCAATCAGCCCCAGCATTTT CAWSAQGFNQPQHF
TRBJ1-4 TRBD1 TRBV7-2 few TGTGCCAGCACCCTTGGACAGGCGGCTAATGAAAAACTGTTTTTT CASTLGQAANEKLFF
TRBJ1-1 TRBD1 TRBV7-9 . TGTGCCAGCAGCTTAGGAACGGGACAGGGGATTATGAACACTGAAGCTTTCTTT CASSLGTGQGIMNTEAFF
TRBJ2-5 TRBD2 TRBV15 . TGTGCCACCAGGAGTAGCGGGGGACTAAAAGAGACCCAGTACTTC CATRSSGGLKETQYF
TRBJ1-1 . TRBV19 . TGTGCCAGTAGTATCGGCGGGGCGCGAATGGGAACTGAAGCTTTCTTT CASSIGGARMGTEAFF
TRBJ2-5 TRBD1 TRBV7-9 . TGTGCCAGCAGCGCCCAGGGGGCCGGGGAGACCCAGTACTTC CASSAQGAGETQYF
TRBJ1-2 . TRBV5-1 . TGCGCCAGCAGCTTGGACGGAGCTAACTATGGCTACACCTTC CASSLDGANYGYTF
TRBJ1-4 TRBD1 TRBV30 . TGTGCCTGGAGTCCGGACAGGGACGGAGGAAAACTGTTTTTT CAWSPDRDGGKLFF
TRBJ1-3 . TRBV2 . TGTGCCAGCAGTTCCCATGATCAGGGGAACACCATATATTTT CASSSHDQGNTIYF
TRBJ2-3 . TRBV5-1 . TGCGCCAGCAGCCCACTGAGGGGAGGCTCCACAGATACGCAGTATTTT CASSPLRGGSTDTQYF
TRBJ1-1 . TRBV6-5 few TGTGCCAGCAGTTACACCGCCAGTCACACTGAAGCTTTCTTT CASSYTASHTEAFF
TRBJ2-3 . TRBV7-3 . TGTGCCAGCAGCGGAGGGCCCACGGGGAGCACAGATACGCAGTATTTT CASSGGPTGSTDTQYF
TRBJ1-2 . TRBV6-5 . TGTGCCAGTTCCAGGGGCGCCGTCTATGGCTACACCTTC CASSRGAVYGYTF
TRBJ1-4 . TRBV30 . TGTGCCTGGAGTGTAAAAGGGGACGATGAAAAACTGTTTTTT CAWSVKGDDEKLFF
TRBJ1-2 TRBD1 TRBV5-1 . TGCGCCAGCAGCTTCGACAGGGGCTATGGCTACACCTTC CASSFDRGYGYTF